The 32 T cell receptor beta chains below all came from one sample that was sequenced in a study of STAT3 mutations in large granular lymphocyte leukemia. The antigens these receptors bind are not known. General study points: Every T-cell large granular lymphocyte leukemia patient had at least one immunodominant TCR beta clonotype.

Some clones are missing from TCRdb's copy, which holds only in-frame ones; the method was immunoSEQ multiplex PCR. In the table there are roughly 4,000 clones, about 70% of which are singletons. The sample consisted of peripheral blood mononuclear cells. The source of these receptors is a man aged 55-75 years with T-cell large granular lymphocyte leukemia. Some clones in this sample may be carry-over from other donors' samples.

This clone appeared once. The chain is built from TRBV7-9 and TRBJ2-7; 10 nucleotides align to TRBD1. V lost 6 bases to trimming and J lost 4 bases; unmatched junction nucleotides: 3. The CDR3 loop spans 13 amino acids. Germline lookup yields CDR1 SEHNR and CDR2 FQNEAQ (reference sequence). CDR3 nucleotide sequence: TGTGCCAGCAGGGGACAGGGGATGTACGAGCAGTACTTC. Amino acid sequence: CASRGQGMYEQYF.

This chain joins TRBV5-4 and TRBJ2-7; D is unclear. The V end was cut by 0 bases, the J end by 2 bases, with 12 bases between. The CDR3 length is 15 residues. CDR1 and CDR2 from the germline V gene are SGHNT and YYREEE (reference sequence). The CDR3 here is CASSLGGLAAYEQYF. DNA for the CDR3: TGTGCCAGCAGCTTGGGGGGTCTGGCGGCCTACGAGCAGTACTTC.

This clone was picked up a small number of times. The chain uses TRBV5-4 and TRBJ1-4; D call uncertain. Germline V gives CDR1 SGHNT, CDR2 YYREEE (reference sequence). The CDR3 extends over 14 amino acids. V was cut by 3 bases and J by 1 base, with 7 bases left in between. The CDR3 bases are TGTGCCAGCAGCTCGGGGATAACTAATGAAAAACTGTTTTTT. Its protein is CASSSGITNEKLFF. Looking up the rest from reference TRBV5-4 and TRBJ1-4 gives the full variable domain: ETGVTQSPTHLIKTRGQQVTLRCSSQSGHNTVSWYQQALGQGPQFIFQYYREEENGRGNFPPRFSGLQFPNYSSELNVNALELDDSALYLCASSSGITNEKLFFGSGTQLSVL.

The CDR3 DNA sequence: TGTGCCAGCAGCTCGTCGGCCAACGTCCTGACTTTC. This sequence encodes CASSSSANVLTF. This chain joins TRBV7-9 and TRBJ2-6; D unresolved. Germline V gene sequence: CDR1 SEHNR, CDR2 FQNEAQ (reference sequence). Trimming took 4 bases from V and 6 from J, leaving 4 bases between them. The CDR3 extends over 12 amino acids.

The chain employs TRBV5-6 and TRBJ1-4; 10 nucleotides match TRBD1. The CDR3 is 12 amino acids. Germline V CDR1 and CDR2: SGHDT, YYEEEE. The ends lost 3 bases at V and 10 bases at J; junction bases unmatched: 0. CDR3 region: CASSWTGGKLFF. The DNA for the CDR3 is TGTGCCAGCAGCTGGACAGGGGGAAAACTGTTTTTT.

This chain links TRBV6-6 with TRBJ1-6, with D maybe TRBD1 (6 bases). The CDR3 extends over 12 amino acids. The V gene lost 5 bases and the J gene lost 13 bases, with 12 bases spanning the gap. Germline CDR1 MNHNY, CDR2 SVGAGI (reference sequence). The CDR3 coding sequence is TGTGCCAGCAGTGATCAGACAGGCCCCCTCCACTTT. As protein: CASSDQTGPLHF.

The chain is built from TRBV25-1 and TRBJ1-6, with 7 positions matching TRBD1. Germline loops: CDR1 MGHDK, CDR2 SYGVNS. V was pared by 8 bases and J by 5 bases, with 6 bases of the junction left unmatched. The CDR3 sequence is 14 residues long. The CDR3: CASEQGWDNSPLHF. For the CDR3, the DNA is TGTGCCAGCGAACAGGGGTGGGATAATTCACCCCTCCACTTT.

The rearrangement uses TRBV5-1 and TRBJ1-4; tentative D call: TRBD1 (5 bases). The CDR3 consists of 16 residues. From germline, CDR1 is SGHRS and CDR2 YFSETQ. Trimming left V 1 base short and J 6 bases short, with 16 bases between. Here the CDR3 DNA reads TGCGCCAGCAGCTTGTCCGCGGGCAGGGTTGATGAAAAACTGTTTTTT. Protein: CASSLSAGRVDEKLFF.

The CDR3 here is CASSFSGTGGGEQYV. In nucleotides, the CDR3 is TGTGCCAGCAGCTTTTCCGGGACAGGGGGCGGCGAGCAGTACGTC. The chain employs TRBV7-9 and TRBJ2-7; the match to TRBD1 covers 12 bases. The germline CDR1 and CDR2 sequences are SEHNR and FQNEAQ (reference sequence). There are 15 residues in the CDR3. The junction had 6 bases not matched to a gene; V was cut back by 3 bases and J by 6 bases.

CDR3 sequence reads: CASSLAGVDYEQYF. The CDR3 coding sequence is TGCGCCAGCAGCCTGGCGGGGGTCGACTACGAGCAGTACTTC. V gene TRBV5-1 combines with J gene TRBJ2-7; 7 nucleotides line up with TRBD2. With V trimmed by 4 bases and J by 3 bases, 7 bases remained unmatched. Germline V gene lookup returns CDR1 SGHRS and CDR2 YFSETQ. This CDR3 is built from 14 residues.

J is TRBJ1-6 and V is TRBV4-1, with unresolved D. CDR1 and CDR2 from the germline V gene are MGHRA and YSYEKL. The CDR3 covers 12 residues. Trimming stripped 7 bases from V and 10 bases from J, with 11 bases between. CDR3 coding DNA: TGCGCCAGCAAAGGAGTAGTATCACCCCTCCACTTT. Its protein product is CASKGVVSPLHF.

This clone turned up a few times. The rearrangement uses TRBV4-2 and TRBJ1-1; TRBD1 might be the D (5 bases). The germline CDR1 and CDR2 sequences are LGHNA and YNFKEQ. Deletions cut 1 base from V and 6 bases from J, with 6 bases between. CDR3 length equals 12 residues. The CDR3 here is CASSQGGAEAFF. DNA of the CDR3: TGTGCCAGCAGCCAAGGGGGGGCTGAAGCTTTCTTT.

The chain uses TRBV5-1 and TRBJ2-5, with 8 bases aligning to TRBD1. The V gene's germline CDR1 is SGHRS and CDR2 YFSETQ. V was clipped by 1 base and J by 7 bases; unmatched bases: 6. This CDR3 is 14 amino acids long. The CDR3: CASSLLQGGTTQYF. CDR3 in DNA: TGCGCCAGCAGCTTGTTACAGGGGGGTACGACCCAGTACTTC. Combining the CDR3 with reference TRBV5-1 and TRBJ2-5 gives the whole variable domain KAGVTQTPRYLIKTRGQQVTLSCSPISGHRSVSWYQQTPGQGLQFLFEYFSETQRNKGNFPGRFSGRQFSNSRSEMNVSTLELGDSALYLCASSLLQGGTTQYFGPGTRLLVL.

V is TRBV5-1 and J is TRBJ2-1; 7 positions match TRBD1. Germline V CDR1 and CDR2: SGHRS, YFSETQ. The CDR3 length is 15 residues. V shed 0 bases, J shed 4 bases, and the junction held 4 bases outside the gene matches. The CDR3 DNA reads TGCGCCAGCAGCTTGGCGGGACAGCGATACAATGAGCAGTTCTTC. Amino acid sequence: CASSLAGQRYNEQFF.

V gene TRBV7-9 combines with J gene TRBJ2-3, with D possibly being TRBD1 or TRBD2 (5 bases each). The V end lost 3 bases, the J end lost 11 bases, and 12 bases lay between the germline ends. Germline-derived CDR1 and CDR2 are SEHNR and FQNEAQ (reference sequence). This CDR3 has 12 amino acids. The CDR3, as DNA: TGTGCCAGCAGCTTGGGACCGAGCGGGCAGTATTTT. Its protein is CASSLGPSGQYF.

This chain uses TRBV5-1 with TRBJ2-1; no clear D. The CDR3 loop spans 14 amino acids. The germline V gene has CDR1 SGHRS and CDR2 YFSETQ. The germline V and J ends were trimmed by 8 bases and 6 bases, with 18 bases remaining between them. In DNA, the CDR3 is TGCGCCAGTAGAAAAGAAGCCGCCTCCAATGAGCAGTTCTTC. Translating gives CASRKEAASNEQFF.

The chain has TRBV18 and TRBJ2-5; 9 positions match TRBD2. This CDR3 is 16 amino acids long. With V trimmed by 5 bases and J by 7 bases, 14 bases remained unmatched. Looked up from germline, CDR1 is KGHSH and CDR2 is LQKENI. The CDR3 is CASSAARTSVDMTQYF. The DNA for the CDR3 is TGTGCCAGCTCAGCAGCAAGGACTAGCGTTGATATGACCCAGTACTTC.

V gene TRBV6-6 combines with J gene TRBJ1-2, with TRBD1 matching over 8 bases. From germline, CDR1 is MNHNY and CDR2 SVGAGI (reference sequence). Trimming cost V 2 bases and J 7 bases; bases outside gene matches: 6. This CDR3 region has 14 residues. CDR3 DNA sequence: TGTGCCAGCAGTTACGCAGGGGGCGTTTCTGGCTACACCTTC. The encoded protein is CASSYAGGVSGYTF.

The V call is TRBV7-9, the J call TRBJ2-3; 8 nucleotides line up with TRBD2. Germline-derived CDR1 and CDR2 are SEHNR and FQNEAQ (reference sequence). CDR3 length equals 15 residues. V trimming: 3 bases; J trimming: 4 bases; junction bases outside the gene matches: 6. In nucleotides, the CDR3 is TGTGCCAGCAGCTTGATTAGCGGGACCTCAGATACGCAGTATTTT. Its protein product is CASSLISGTSDTQYF.

V gene TRBV18 combines with J gene TRBJ2-3; D unclear. The V end was cut by 6 bases, the J end by 0 bases, with 13 bases between. The CDR3 has 15 amino acids. Per germline, CDR1 KGHSH and CDR2 LQKENI. CDR3 bases: TGTGCCAGCTCTGCCGGGTCCACTAGCACAGATACGCAGTATTTT. Translating gives CASSAGSTSTDTQYF. Full variable domain (missing parts from reference TRBV18 and TRBJ2-3): NAGVMQNPRHLVRRRGQEARLRCSPMKGHSHVYWYRQLPEEGLKFMVYLQKENIIDESGMPKERFSAEFPKEGPSILRIQQVVRGDSAAYFCASSAGSTSTDTQYFGPGTRLTVL.

This clone has only a few counts. The V gene is TRBV27, the J gene TRBJ2-1; possible D gene TRBD2, 6 bases. Trimming removed 11 bases from V and 7 bases from J, with 12 bases in between. CDR3 length: 11 amino acids. Germline V gene lookup returns CDR1 MNHEY and CDR2 SMNVEV (reference sequence). The CDR3 spells CAASEGNEQFF. The CDR3 DNA reads as TGTGCCGCCTCGGAGGGGAATGAGCAGTTCTTC.

This clone was found a few times. This rearrangement joins TRBV7-9 to TRBJ2-3, with unresolved D. Germline CDR1 SEHNR, CDR2 FQNEAQ (reference sequence). The CDR3 contains 12 residues. Trimming left V 3 bases short and J 6 bases short, with 7 bases between. The CDR3 spells CASSFGPDTQYF. DNA for the CDR3: TGTGCCAGCAGCTTTGGCCCGGATACGCAGTATTTT.

In its sample, this clone was seen a few times. V is TRBV14 and J is TRBJ1-5; D gene unclear. The CDR3 totals 12 residues. Trimming pared 1 base from V and 8 bases from J, leaving 6 bases between. Germline CDR1 reads SGHDN; CDR2 reads FVKESK. This CDR3 is CASSQADKPQHF. The CDR3 nucleotides read TGTGCCAGCAGCCAAGCCGATAAGCCCCAGCATTTT. The full variable domain, with the rest looked up from reference TRBV14 and TRBJ1-5, is EAGVTQFPSHSVIEKGQTVTLRCDPISGHDNLYWYRRVMGKEIKFLLHFVKESKQDESGMPNNRFLAERTGGTYSTLKVQPAELEDSGVYFCASSQADKPQHFGDGTRLSIL.

CDR3 nucleotide sequence: TGTGCCAGCAGCTTATCTTATGACACTGAAGCTTTCTTT. Protein product: CASSLSYDTEAFF. The rearrangement links TRBV7-9 to TRBJ1-1; D not resolved. This CDR3 contains 13 residues. Germline V gene data show CDR1 as SEHNR and CDR2 as FQNEAQ (reference sequence). V gave up 2 bases and J gave up 3 bases, with 7 bases separating them.

This rearrangement joins TRBV9 to TRBJ1-6; D not resolved. This CDR3 region has 14 residues. V was trimmed by 4 bases and J by 7 bases, leaving 12 bases between them. Germline V gives CDR1 SGDLS, CDR2 YYNGEE. As DNA, the CDR3 is TGTGCCAGCAGCCAAACGACAAAAAATTCACCCCTCCACTTT. Amino acid sequence: CASSQTTKNSPLHF.

The chain combines TRBV5-1 with TRBJ1-4; D possibly corresponds to TRBD1 (5 bases). Germline CDR1 SGHRS, CDR2 YFSETQ. Trimming cost V 4 bases and J 5 bases, with 12 bases left between them. The CDR3 consists of 14 residues. The CDR3 DNA reads TGCGCCAGCAGCGGGACCCGCGGGAATGAAAAACTGTTTTTT. It translates to CASSGTRGNEKLFF.

The CDR3 DNA follows: TGTGCCAGCAGCTTCCCCGGGAGGATGGAGACCCAGTACTTC. This encodes CASSFPGRMETQYF. This chain links TRBV5-4 with TRBJ2-5; 7 bases align to TRBD2. This CDR3 has 14 amino acids. Per germline, CDR1 SGHNT and CDR2 YYREEE (reference sequence). With V trimmed by 2 bases and J by 5 bases, 6 bases remained unmatched.

This clone was seen a handful of times. CDR3 amino acids: CASQLTNTDTQYF. Written as DNA, the CDR3 is TGTGCCAGTCAGCTTACGAACACAGATACGCAGTATTTT. The chain carries TRBV7-2 and TRBJ2-3; no firm D call. Germline CDR1 is SGHTA and CDR2 is FQGNSA. The length of the CDR3 is 13 residues. Deletions cut 9 bases from V and 2 bases from J, with 12 bases between.

Here the CDR3 reads CASSSPSGVQFF. CDR3 bases: TGTGCCAGCAGCTCCCCCTCAGGCGTGCAGTTCTTC. The chain uses TRBV13 and TRBJ2-1; D unresolved. Germline V CDR1 and CDR2: PRHDT, FYEKMQ (reference sequence). The CDR3 has 12 amino acids. Trimming shortened V by 4 bases and J by 12 bases, and 13 bases separated the two germline ends.

This clone was seen a few times. The chain recombines TRBV10-3 with TRBJ2-2; 12 nucleotides match TRBD2. The length of the CDR3 is 15 residues. Trimming took 6 bases from V and 5 from J; bases not matched to a gene: 4. Per the germline V gene, CDR1 is ENHRY and CDR2 is SYGVKD. The CDR3 region has the DNA TGTGCCATCAGGACTAGCGGGGGTCGAACCGGGGAGCTGTTTTTT. Translation: CAIRTSGGRTGELFF.

This clone was detected a few times. The gene calls are TRBV15 and TRBJ1-2; D may be TRBD1 (5 bases). The V gene's germline CDR1 is LNHNV and CDR2 YYDKDF (reference sequence). The CDR3 is made up of 14 amino acids. The germline V and J ends were trimmed by 4 bases and 4 bases, with 13 bases remaining between them. This CDR3 reads CATSTAREGYGYTF. In DNA form, the CDR3 reads TGTGCCACCAGCACCGCCAGGGAAGGCTATGGCTACACCTTC.

The V gene is TRBV5-6, the J gene TRBJ2-7; 7 nucleotides align to TRBD2. This CDR3 comprises 14 residues. From germline, CDR1 is SGHDT and CDR2 YYEEEE. V was clipped by 3 bases and J by 2 bases; unmatched bases: 5. The CDR3 here is CASSSGTTTYEQYV. As DNA, the CDR3 is TGTGCCAGCAGCTCGGGGACTACAACCTACGAGCAGTACGTC.